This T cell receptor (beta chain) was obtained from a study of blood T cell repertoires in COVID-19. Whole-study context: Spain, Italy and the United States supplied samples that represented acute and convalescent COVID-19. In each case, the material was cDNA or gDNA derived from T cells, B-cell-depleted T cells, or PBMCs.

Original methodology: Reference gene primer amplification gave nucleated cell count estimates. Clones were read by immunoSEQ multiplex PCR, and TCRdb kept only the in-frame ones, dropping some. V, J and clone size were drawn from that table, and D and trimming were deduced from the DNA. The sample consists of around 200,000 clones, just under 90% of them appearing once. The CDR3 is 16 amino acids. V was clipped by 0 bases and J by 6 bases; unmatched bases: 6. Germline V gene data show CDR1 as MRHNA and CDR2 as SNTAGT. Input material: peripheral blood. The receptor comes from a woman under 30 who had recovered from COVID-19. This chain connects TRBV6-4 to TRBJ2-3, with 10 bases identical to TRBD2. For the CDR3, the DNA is TGTGCCAGCAGTGACTCCAGCGGGGGGGCCCGGGATACGCAGTATTTT. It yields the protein CASSDSSGGARDTQYF.